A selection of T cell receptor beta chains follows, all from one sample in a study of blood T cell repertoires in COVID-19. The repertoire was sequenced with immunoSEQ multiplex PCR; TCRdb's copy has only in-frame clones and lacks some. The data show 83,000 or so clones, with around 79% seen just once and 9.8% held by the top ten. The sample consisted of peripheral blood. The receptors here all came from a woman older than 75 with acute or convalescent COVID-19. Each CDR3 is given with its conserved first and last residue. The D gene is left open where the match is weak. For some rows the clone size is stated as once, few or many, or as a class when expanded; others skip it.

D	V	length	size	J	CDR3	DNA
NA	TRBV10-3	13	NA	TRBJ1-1	CAISGTVQAEAFF	TGTGCCATCAGTGGGACAGTACAGGCTGAAGCTTTCTTT
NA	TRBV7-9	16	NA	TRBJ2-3	CASSLRVGPGADTQYF	TGTGCCAGCAGCTTAAGAGTTGGCCCGGGGGCAGATACGCAGTATTTT
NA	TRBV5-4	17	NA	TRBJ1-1	CASRPYRAGGRDSEAFF	TGTGCCAGCAGACCATACCGAGCGGGGGGGCGAGATTCTGAAGCTTTCTTT
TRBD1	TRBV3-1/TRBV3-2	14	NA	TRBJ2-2	CASTAGQGTGELFF	TGTGCCAGCACCGCTGGACAGGGGACCGGGGAGCTGTTTTTT
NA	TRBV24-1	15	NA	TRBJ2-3	CATSDAGGGTDTQYF	TGTGCCACCAGTGATGCCGGCGGGGGCACAGATACGCAGTATTTT
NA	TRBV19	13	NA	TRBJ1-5	CASTPTELGPQHF	TGTGCCAGTACCCCAACCGAACTAGGTCCCCAGCATTTT
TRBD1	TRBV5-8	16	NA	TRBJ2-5	CASSHRSGRGQETQYF	TGTGCCAGCAGCCACCGGTCCGGCAGGGGGCAAGAGACCCAGTACTTC
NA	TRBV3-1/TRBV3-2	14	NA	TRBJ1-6	CASSQGTGRAPLHF	TGTGCCAGCAGTCAGGGCACAGGACGAGCCCCTCTCCACTTT
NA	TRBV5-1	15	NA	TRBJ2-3	CASSSSVFGPDTQYF	TGCGCCAGCAGCTCCTCCGTTTTTGGGCCAGATACGCAGTATTTT
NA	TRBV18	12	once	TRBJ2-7	CASSPSSDEQYF	TGTGCCAGCTCACCATCGAGCGACGAGCAGTACTTC
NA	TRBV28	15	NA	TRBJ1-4	CASSFYRQTNEKLFF	TGTGCCAGCAGTTTTTACCGACAGACTAATGAAAAACTGTTTTTT
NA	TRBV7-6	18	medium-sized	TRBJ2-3	CASSLVEPSPTSTDTQYF	TGTGCCAGCAGCTTAGTTGAGCCTAGTCCGACTAGCACAGATACGCAGTATTTT
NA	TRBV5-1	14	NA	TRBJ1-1	CASSFSTGNTEAFF	TGCGCCAGCAGCTTTTCGACTGGGAACACTGAAGCTTTCTTT
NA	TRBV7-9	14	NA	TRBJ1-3	CASSLDSSGNTIYF	TGTGCCAGCAGCTTGGACAGCTCTGGAAACACCATATATTTT
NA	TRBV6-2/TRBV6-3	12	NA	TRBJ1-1	CASSLGGGEAFF	TGTGCCAGCAGTCTCGGGGGGGGCGAAGCTTTCTTT
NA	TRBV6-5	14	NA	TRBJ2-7	CASSYVGATYEQYF	TGTGCCAGCAGTTACGTGGGCGCAACCTACGAGCAGTACTTC
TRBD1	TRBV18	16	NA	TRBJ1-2	CASSGTNRGLDYGYTF	TGTGCCAGCTCAGGCACGAACAGGGGGCTAGACTATGGCTACACCTTC
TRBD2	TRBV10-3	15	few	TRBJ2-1	CAISLTSGTYNEQFF	TGTGCCATCAGCCTGACTAGCGGAACCTACAATGAGCAGTTCTTC
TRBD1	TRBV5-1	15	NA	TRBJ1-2	CASSLTGQWDYGYTF	TGCGCCAGCAGCTTGACGGGACAGTGGGATTATGGCTACACCTTC
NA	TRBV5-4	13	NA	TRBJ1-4	CASSFDQGEKLFF	TGTGCCAGCAGCTTCGACCAGGGGGAAAAACTGTTTTTT
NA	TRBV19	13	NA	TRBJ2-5	CASSMGAQETQYF	TGTGCCAGTAGTATGGGGGCCCAAGAGACCCAGTACTTC
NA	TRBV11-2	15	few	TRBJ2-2	CASSSFTGDTGELFF	TGTGCCAGCAGCTCTTTTACCGGGGACACCGGGGAGCTGTTTTTT
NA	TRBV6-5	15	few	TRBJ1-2	CASSYNIVSPGGYTF	TGTGCCAGCAGTTACAATATCGTCTCACCAGGTGGCTACACCTTC
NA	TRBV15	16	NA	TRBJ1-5	CATSRDPGQGGQPQHF	TGTGCCACCAGCAGAGATCCGGGCCAGGGAGGACAGCCCCAGCATTTT
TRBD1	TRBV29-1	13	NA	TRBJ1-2	CSVQSGQGYGYTF	TGCAGCGTTCAGTCGGGACAGGGTTACGGCTACACCTTC
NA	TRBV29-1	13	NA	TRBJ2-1	CSVSQVMNNEQFF	TGCAGCGTTAGCCAGGTGATGAATAATGAGCAGTTCTTC
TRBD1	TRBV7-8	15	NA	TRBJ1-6	CASSLRTGGNSPLHF	TGTGCCAGCAGCCTCCGGACAGGGGGGAATTCACCCCTCCACTTT
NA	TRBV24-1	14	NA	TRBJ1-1	CATSVGRRREEAFF	TGTGCCACCAGTGTTGGACGACGGCGGGAGGAAGCTTTCTTT
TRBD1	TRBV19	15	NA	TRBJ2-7	CASRGRQGRDYEQYF	TGTGCCAGTAGGGGACGACAGGGTAGGGACTACGAGCAGTACTTC
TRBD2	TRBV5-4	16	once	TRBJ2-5	CASSPRLAGEQETQYF	TGTGCCAGCAGCCCTCGACTAGCGGGGGAACAAGAGACCCAGTACTTC
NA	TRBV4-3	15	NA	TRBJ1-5	CASSQSSGVNQPQHF	TGCGCCAGCAGCCAAAGCAGCGGGGTTAATCAGCCCCAGCATTTT
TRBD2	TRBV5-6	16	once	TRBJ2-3	CASSTLLAGGTDTQYF	TGTGCCAGCAGCACCCTGTTAGCGGGAGGAACAGATACGCAGTATTTT
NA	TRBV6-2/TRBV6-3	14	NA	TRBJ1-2	CASSYSNMAGSHTF	TGTGCCAGCAGTTACTCGAACATGGCAGGGTCTCACACCTTC
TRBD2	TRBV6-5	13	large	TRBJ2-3	CASGLGATDTQYF	TGTGCCAGCGGACTAGGAGCCACAGATACGCAGTATTTT
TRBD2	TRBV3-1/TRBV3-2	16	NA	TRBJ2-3	CASRREGLSSTDTQYF	TGTGCCAGCCGGCGGGAGGGCTTATCTAGCACAGATACGCAGTATTTT
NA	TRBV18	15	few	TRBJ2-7	CASSPQGSSLYEQYF	TGTGCCAGCTCACCTCAGGGATCTTCCCTCTACGAGCAGTACTTC
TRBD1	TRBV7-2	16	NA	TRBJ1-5	CASSLGTGGGNQPQHF	TGTGCCAGCAGCTTAGGGACAGGGGGCGGCAATCAGCCCCAGCATTTT
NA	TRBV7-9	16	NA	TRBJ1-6	CASSDPVSAGVSPLHF	TGTGCCAGCAGCGACCCCGTCAGCGCAGGGGTTTCACCCCTCCACTTT
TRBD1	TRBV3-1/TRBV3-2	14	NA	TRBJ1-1	CASSRQGANTEAFF	TGTGCCAGCAGCCGACAGGGGGCTAACACTGAAGCTTTCTTT
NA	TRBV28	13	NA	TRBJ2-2	CASKSAVSRELFF	TGTGCCAGCAAGTCGGCGGTAAGCAGGGAGCTGTTTTTT